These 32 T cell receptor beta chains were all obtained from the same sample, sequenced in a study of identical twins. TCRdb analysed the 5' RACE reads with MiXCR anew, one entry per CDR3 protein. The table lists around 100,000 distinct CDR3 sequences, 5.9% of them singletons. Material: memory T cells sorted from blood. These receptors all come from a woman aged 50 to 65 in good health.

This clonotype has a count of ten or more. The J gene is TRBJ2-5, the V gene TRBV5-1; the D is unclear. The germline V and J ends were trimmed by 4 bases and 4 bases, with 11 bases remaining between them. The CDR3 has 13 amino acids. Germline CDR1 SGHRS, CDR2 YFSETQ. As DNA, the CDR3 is TGCGCCAGCAGCCGCTCGGGTGGAGAGACCCAGTACTTC. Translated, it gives CASSRSGGETQYF.

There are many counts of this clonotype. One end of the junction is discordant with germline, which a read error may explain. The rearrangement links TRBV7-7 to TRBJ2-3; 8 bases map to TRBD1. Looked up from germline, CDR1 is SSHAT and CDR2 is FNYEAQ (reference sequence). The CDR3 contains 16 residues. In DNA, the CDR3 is TGTGCTAGCAGCTTATCCCCGGGACAGGGCACAGATACGCAGTATTTT. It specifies CASSLSPGQGTDTQYF. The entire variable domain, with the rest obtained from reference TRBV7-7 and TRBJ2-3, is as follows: GAGVSQSPRYKVTKRGQDVTLRCDPISSHATLYWYQQALGQGPEFLTYFNYEAQPDKSGLPSDRFSAERPEGSISTLTIQRTEQRDSAMYRCASSLSPGQGTDTQYFGPGTRLTVL.

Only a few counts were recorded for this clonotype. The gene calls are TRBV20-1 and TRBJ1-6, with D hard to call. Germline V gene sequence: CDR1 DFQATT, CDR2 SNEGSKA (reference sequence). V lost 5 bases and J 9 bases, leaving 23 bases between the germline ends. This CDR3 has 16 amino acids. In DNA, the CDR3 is TGCAGTGCTCAAGACCAAGGACGGAGGTTAGGTTCACCCCTCCACTTT. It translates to CSAQDQGRRLGSPLHF.

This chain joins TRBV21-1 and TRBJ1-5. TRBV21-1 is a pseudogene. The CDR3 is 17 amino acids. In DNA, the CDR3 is TGTGCCAGCAGCAAAAGTCCTCCTTTTTATAGCAATCAGCCCCAGCATTTT. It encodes CASSKSPPFYSNQPQHF.

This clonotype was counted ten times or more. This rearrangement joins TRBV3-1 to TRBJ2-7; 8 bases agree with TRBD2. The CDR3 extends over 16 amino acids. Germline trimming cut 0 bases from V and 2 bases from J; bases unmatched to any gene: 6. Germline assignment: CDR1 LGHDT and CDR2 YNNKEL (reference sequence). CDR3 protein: CASSQDPGGTPYEQYF. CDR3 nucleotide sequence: TGTGCCAGCAGCCAAGATCCGGGAGGGACCCCCTACGAGCAGTACTTC.

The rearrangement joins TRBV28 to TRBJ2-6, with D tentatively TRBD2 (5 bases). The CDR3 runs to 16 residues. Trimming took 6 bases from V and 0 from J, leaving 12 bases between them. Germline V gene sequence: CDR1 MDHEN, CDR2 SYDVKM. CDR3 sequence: CASRTGKHSGANVLTF. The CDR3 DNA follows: TGTGCCAGCAGAACCGGGAAACACTCTGGGGCCAACGTCCTGACTTTC.

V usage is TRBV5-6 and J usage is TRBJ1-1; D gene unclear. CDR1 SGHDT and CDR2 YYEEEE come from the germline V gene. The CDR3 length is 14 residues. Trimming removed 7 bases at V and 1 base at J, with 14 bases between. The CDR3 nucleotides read TGTGCCAGCGGAAATGTGGGGAGGAACACTGAAGCTTTCTTT. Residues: CASGNVGRNTEAFF.

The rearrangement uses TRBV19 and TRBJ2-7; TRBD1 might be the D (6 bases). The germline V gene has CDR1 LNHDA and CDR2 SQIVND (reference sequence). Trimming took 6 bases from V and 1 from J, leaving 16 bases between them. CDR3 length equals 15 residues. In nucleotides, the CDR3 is TGTGCCAGTAGAGGACAGCGAGTGGGGTCCTACGAGCAGTACTTC. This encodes CASRGQRVGSYEQYF.

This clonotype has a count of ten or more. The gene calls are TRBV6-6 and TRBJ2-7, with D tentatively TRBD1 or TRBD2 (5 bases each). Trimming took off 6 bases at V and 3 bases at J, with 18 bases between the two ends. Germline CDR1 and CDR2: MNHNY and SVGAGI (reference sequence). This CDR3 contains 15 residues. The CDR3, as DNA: TGTGCCAGCAGGCCTAGGGACCTTATCCTCTACGAGCAGTACTTC. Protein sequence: CASRPRDLILYEQYF.

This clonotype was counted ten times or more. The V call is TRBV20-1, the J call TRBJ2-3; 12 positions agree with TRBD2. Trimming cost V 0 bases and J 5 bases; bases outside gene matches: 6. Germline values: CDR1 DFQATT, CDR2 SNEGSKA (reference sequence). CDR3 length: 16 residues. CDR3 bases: TGCAGTGCTAGAGATGTCACGGGACTAGCGGGAGATACGCAGTATTTT. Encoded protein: CSARDVTGLAGDTQYF.

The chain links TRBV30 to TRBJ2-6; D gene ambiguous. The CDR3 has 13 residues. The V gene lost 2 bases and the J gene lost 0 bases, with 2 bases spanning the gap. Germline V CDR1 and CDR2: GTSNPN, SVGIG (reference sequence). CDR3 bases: TGTGCCTGGAGTTACTCTGGGGCCAACGTCCTGACTTTC. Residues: CAWSYSGANVLTF.

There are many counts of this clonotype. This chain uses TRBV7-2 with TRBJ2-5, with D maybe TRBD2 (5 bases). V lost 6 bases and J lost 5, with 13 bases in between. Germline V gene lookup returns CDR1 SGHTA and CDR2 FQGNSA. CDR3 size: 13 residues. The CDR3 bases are TGTGCCAGCAGTTTGAGTGGGGAGGAGACCCAGTACTTC. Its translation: CASSLSGEETQYF.

DNA of the CDR3: TGTGCCATCAAGCGGGAATCGATTACAGATACGCAGTATTTT. It translates to CAIKRESITDTQYF. The rearrangement uses TRBV5-4 and TRBJ2-3; 7 bases align to TRBD2. Germline V gene sequence: CDR1 SGHNT, CDR2 YYREEE (reference sequence). V trimming: 9 bases; J trimming: 3 bases; junction bases outside the gene matches: 10. The CDR3 runs to 14 residues.

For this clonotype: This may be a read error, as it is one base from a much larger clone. In DNA form, the CDR3 reads TGCGCCAGCAGTGCCCTAGCGGGGGCAACAGATACGCAGTATTTT. This gives the protein CASSALAGATDTQYF. This chain joins TRBV10-2 and TRBJ2-3, with 10 bases fitting TRBD2. V was clipped by 4 bases and J by 3 bases; unmatched bases: 4. Germline-derived CDR1 and CDR2 are WSHSY and SAAADI. The length of the CDR3 is 15 residues.

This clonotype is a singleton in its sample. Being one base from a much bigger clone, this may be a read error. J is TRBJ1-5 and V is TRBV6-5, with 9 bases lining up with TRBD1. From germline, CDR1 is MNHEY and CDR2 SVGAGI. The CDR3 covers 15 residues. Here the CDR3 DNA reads TGTTCCAGCAGTTACTCTGGGACAGGGTATGAGCCCCAGCATTTT. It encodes CSSSYSGTGYEPQHF.

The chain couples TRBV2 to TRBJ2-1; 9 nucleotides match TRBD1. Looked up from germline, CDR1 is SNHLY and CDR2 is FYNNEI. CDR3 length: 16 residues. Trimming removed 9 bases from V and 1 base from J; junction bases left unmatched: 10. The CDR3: CARQNRDRDSYNEQFF. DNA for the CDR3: TGTGCCAGGCAAAACCGGGACAGGGATTCCTACAATGAGCAGTTCTTC.

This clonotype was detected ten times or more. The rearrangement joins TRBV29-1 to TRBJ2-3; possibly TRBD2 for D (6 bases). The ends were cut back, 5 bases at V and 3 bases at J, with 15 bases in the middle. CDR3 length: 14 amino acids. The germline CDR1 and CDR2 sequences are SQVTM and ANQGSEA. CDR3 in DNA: TGCAGCGTTCGACTAGTACTGACAACAGATACGCAGTATTTT. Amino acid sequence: CSVRLVLTTDTQYF.

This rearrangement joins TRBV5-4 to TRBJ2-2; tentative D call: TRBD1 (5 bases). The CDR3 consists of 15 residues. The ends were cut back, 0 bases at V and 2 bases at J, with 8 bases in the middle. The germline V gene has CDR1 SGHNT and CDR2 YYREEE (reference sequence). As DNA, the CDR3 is TGTGCCAGCAGCTTGGAGGGGCGTAACACCGGGGAGCTGTTTTTT. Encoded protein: CASSLEGRNTGELFF.

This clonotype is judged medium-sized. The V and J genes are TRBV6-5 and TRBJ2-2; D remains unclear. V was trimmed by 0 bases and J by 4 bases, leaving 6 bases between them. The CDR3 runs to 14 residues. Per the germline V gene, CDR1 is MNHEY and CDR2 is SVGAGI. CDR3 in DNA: TGTGCCAGCAGTTACTCGCAGATCACCGGGGAGCTGTTTTTT. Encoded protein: CASSYSQITGELFF.

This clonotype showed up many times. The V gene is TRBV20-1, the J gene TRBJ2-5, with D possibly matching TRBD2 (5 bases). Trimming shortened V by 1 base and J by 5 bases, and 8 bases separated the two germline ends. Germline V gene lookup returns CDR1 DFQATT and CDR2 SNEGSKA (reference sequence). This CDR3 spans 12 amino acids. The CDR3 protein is CSARVGGETQYF. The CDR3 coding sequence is TGCAGTGCTAGAGTAGGCGGGGAGACCCAGTACTTC.

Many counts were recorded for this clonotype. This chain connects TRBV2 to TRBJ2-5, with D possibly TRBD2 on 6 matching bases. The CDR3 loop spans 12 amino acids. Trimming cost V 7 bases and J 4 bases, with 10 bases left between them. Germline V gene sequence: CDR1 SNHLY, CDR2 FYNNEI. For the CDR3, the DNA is TGTGCCAGCATTAGAGCGGGAGAGACCCAGTACTTC. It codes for CASIRAGETQYF.

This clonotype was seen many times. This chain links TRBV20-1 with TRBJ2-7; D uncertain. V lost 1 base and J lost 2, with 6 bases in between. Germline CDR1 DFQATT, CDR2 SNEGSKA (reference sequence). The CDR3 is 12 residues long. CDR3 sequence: CSARGRAYEQYF. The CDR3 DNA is TGCAGTGCTAGAGGACGGGCCTACGAGCAGTACTTC.

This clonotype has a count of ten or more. The CDR3 reads CSVEAPASAGELFF. As DNA, the CDR3 is TGCAGCGTTGAAGCCCCAGCGTCTGCCGGGGAGCTGTTTTTT. This chain uses TRBV29-1 with TRBJ2-2; D not certain. Germline CDR1 reads SQVTM; CDR2 reads ANQGSEA. This CDR3 is built from 14 residues. Trimming pared 1 base from V and 6 bases from J, leaving 12 bases between.

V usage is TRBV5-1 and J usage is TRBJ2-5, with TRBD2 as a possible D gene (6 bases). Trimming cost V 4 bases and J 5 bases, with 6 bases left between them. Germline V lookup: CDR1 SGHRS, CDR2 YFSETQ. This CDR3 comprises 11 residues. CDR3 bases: TGCGCCAGCAGCGGGGGGGAGACCCAGTACTTC. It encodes CASSGGETQYF.

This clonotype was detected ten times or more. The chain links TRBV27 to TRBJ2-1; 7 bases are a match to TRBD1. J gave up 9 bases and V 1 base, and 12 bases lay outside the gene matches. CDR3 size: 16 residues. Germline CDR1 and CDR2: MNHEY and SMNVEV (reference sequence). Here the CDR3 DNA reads TGTGCCAGCAGTTTATACGAGGGGGCCTTCCTGGGTGAGCAGTTCTTC. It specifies CASSLYEGAFLGEQFF.

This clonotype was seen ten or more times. The CDR3 nucleotides are TGTGCCAGCAGTTTATCGGGGGCGGGAACCCAAGGACTCACTGAAGCTTTCTTT. Its translation is CASSLSGAGTQGLTEAFF. This chain connects TRBV27 to TRBJ1-1; a possible D gene is TRBD1 (6 bases). Germline CDR1 and CDR2: MNHEY and SMNVEV (reference sequence). Trimming removed 0 bases at V and 4 bases at J, with 21 bases between. The CDR3 is 18 residues long.

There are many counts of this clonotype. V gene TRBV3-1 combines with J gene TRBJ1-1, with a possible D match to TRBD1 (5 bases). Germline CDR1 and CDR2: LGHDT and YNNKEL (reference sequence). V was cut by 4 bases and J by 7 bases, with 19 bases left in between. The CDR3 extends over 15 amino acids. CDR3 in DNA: TGTGCCAGCAGCCCCAGTGGAGGTTGGGGGAGTGAAGCTTTCTTT. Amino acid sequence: CASSPSGGWGSEAFF.

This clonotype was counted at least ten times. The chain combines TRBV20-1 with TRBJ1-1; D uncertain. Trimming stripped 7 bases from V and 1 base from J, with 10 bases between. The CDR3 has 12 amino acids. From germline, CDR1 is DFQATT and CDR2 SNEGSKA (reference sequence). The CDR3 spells CSVGLSNTEAFF. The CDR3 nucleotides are TGCAGTGTAGGCCTTTCGAACACTGAAGCTTTCTTT.

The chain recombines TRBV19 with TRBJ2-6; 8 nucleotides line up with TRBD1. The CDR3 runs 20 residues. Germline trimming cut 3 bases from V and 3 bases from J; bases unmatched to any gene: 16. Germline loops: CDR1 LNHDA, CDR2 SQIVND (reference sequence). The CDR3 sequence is CASSIGQGRRLRGGANVLTF. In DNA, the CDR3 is TGTGCCAGTAGTATCGGACAGGGTCGCCGATTACGTGGTGGGGCCAACGTCCTGACTTTC.

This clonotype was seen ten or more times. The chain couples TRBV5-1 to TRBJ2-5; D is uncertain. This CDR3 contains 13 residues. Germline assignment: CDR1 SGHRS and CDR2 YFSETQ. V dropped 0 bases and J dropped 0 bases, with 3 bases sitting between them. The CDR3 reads CASSLADQETQYF. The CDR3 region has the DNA TGCGCCAGCAGCTTGGCCGACCAAGAGACCCAGTACTTC.

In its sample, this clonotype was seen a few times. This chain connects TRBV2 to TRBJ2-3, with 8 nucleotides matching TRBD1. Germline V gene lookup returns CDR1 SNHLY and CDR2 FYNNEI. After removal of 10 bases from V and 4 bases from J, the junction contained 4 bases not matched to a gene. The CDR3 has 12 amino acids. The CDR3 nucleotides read TGTGCCACGGGACAGGTTCCAGATACGCAGTATTTT. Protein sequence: CATGQVPDTQYF.

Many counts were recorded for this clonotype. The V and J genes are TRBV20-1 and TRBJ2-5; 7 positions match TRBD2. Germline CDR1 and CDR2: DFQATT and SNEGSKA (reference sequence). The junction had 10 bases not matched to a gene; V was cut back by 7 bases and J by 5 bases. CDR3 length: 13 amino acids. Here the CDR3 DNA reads TGCAGTGGCTACCACAGCGGGATTGAGACCCAGTACTTC. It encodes CSGYHSGIETQYF.